The clone carrying this T cell receptor (beta chain) was seen a handful of times. Its antigen is unknown. The sample comes from a study of T-cell reconstitution after alpha-beta-depleted transplantation in children. Study findings and constraints: Surviving recipient T cells and thymic progenitors accounted for the high day-60 TCRbeta diversity observed in some patients. As was reported, about two months after transplant, alpha-beta T cells came from several hundred expanded graft clones. T-cell counts and diversity at one year post-transplant came mainly from newly produced T cells.

Looked up from germline, CDR1 is DFQATT and CDR2 is SNEGSKA (reference sequence). The CDR3 spans 12 residues. V dropped 6 bases and J dropped 0; count of bases not matched to a gene: 2. Unique molecular identifiers featured in how the TCRbeta library was prepared. From the PCR reads, TCRdb called clonotypes with MiXCR, one entry per CDR3 protein. This sample has roughly 310,000 distinct CDR3 sequences, with 20% to 30% found just once. The TCR originated in a male patient aged 10-17 years who had a stem cell transplant for acute lymphoblastic leukemia, so the T cells may come from the graft donor. The chain is built from TRBV20-1 and TRBJ2-7; 7 positions match TRBD2. The material sequenced was PBMCs, mostly from graft donor cells, taken 180 days after TCRalphabeta/CD19-depleted stem cell transplant. CDR3 loop: CSARDYSYEQYF. DNA of the CDR3: TGCAGTGCCCGGGACTACTCCTACGAGCAGTACTTC.